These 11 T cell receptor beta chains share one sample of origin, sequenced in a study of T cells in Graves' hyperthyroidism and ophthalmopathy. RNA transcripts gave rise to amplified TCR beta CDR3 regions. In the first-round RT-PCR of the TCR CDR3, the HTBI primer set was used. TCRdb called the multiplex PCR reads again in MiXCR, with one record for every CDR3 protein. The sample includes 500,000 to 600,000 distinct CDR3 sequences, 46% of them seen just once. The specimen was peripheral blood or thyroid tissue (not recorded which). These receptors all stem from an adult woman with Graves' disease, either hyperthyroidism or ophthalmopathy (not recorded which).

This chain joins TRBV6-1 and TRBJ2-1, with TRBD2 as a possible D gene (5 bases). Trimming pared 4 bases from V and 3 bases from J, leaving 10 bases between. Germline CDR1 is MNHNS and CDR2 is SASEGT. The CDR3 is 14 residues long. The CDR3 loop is CASSGGLDYNEQFF. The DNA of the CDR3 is TGTGCCAGCAGTGGAGGACTGGACTACAATGAGCAGTTCTTC.

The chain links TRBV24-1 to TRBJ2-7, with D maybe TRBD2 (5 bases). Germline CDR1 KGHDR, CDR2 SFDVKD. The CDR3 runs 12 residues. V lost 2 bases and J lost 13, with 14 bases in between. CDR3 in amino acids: CATSDSGRARYF. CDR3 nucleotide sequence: TGTGCCACCAGTGATTCCGGGCGGGCCAGATACTTC.

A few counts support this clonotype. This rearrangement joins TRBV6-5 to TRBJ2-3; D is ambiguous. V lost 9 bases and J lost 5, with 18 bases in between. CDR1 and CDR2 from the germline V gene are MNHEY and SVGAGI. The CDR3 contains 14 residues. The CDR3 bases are TGTGCCAGTAGTATATCGGGCCGACTAGATACGCAGTATTTT. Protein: CASSISGRLDTQYF.

The CDR3 here is CASSEGQETQYF. Written as DNA, the CDR3 is TGTGCCAGCAGTGAGGGACAGGAGACCCAGTACTTC. The chain recombines TRBV2 with TRBJ2-5; 7 bases are a match to TRBD1. Trimming removed 3 bases from V and 5 bases from J; junction bases left unmatched: 0. The CDR3 spans 12 residues. The germline CDR1 and CDR2 sequences are SNHLY and FYNNEI.

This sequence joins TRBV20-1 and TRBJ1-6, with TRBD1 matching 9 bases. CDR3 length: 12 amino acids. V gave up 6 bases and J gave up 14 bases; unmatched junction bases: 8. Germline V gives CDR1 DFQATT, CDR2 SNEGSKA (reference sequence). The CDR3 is CSARTGVGALHF. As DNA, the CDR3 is TGCAGTGCCCGGACAGGGGTAGGGGCCCTCCACTTT.

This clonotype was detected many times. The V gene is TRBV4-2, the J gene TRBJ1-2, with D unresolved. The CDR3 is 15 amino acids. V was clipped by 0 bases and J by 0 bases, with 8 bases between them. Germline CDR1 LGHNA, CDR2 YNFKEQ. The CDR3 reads CASSQETGANYGYTF. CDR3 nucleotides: TGTGCCAGCAGCCAAGAAACCGGGGCTAACTATGGCTACACCTTC.

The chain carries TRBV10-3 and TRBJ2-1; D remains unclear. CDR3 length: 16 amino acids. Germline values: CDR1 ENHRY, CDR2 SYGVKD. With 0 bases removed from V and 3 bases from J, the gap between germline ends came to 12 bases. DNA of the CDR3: TGTGCCATCAGTGAGTCGAATCTGAGAAACTACAATGAGCAGTTCTTC. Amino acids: CAISESNLRNYNEQFF.

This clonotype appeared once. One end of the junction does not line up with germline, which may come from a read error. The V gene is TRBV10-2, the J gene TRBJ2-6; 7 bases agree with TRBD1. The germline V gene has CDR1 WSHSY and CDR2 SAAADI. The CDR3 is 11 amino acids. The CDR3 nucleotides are TGCGCCAGTACAGGGGTGAACACTGAAGCTTTC. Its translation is CASTGVNTEAF.

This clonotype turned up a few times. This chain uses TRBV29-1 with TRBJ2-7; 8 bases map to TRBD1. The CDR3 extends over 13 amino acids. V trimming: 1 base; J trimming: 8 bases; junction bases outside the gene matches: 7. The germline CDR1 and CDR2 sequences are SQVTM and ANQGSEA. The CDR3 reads CSVEAGGAGKQYF. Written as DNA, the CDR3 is TGCAGCGTTGAAGCAGGGGGCGCGGGAAAGCAGTACTTC.

The CDR3 bases are TGTGCCATCAGTCCGATGGGGGAGGTCAGGGGACTCTATGGCTACACCTTC. Its translation is CAISPMGEVRGLYGYTF. This chain connects TRBV10-3 to TRBJ1-2; possibly TRBD1 for D (6 bases). The germline V gene has CDR1 ENHRY and CDR2 SYGVKD. V was trimmed by 5 bases and J by 4 bases, leaving 23 bases between them. There are 17 residues in the CDR3.

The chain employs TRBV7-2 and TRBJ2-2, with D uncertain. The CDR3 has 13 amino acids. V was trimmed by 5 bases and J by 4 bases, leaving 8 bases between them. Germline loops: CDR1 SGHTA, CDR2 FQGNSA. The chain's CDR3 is CASSQELTGELFF. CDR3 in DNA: TGTGCCAGCAGCCAAGAGCTCACCGGGGAGCTGTTTTTT.